These 19 T cell receptor beta chains were sequenced from one sample in a study of blood T cell repertoires in COVID-19. TCRdb keeps only in-frame clones here, not all; method: immunoSEQ multiplex PCR. Altogether 110,000 or so clones are present, approximately 81% being singletons, with the ten largest covering less than 45%. The sequencing input was peripheral blood. These receptor sequences come from an elderly man with acute or convalescent COVID-19.

The J gene is TRBJ1-5, the V gene TRBV2; 10 nucleotides match TRBD1. V shed 7 bases and J 4 bases; nucleotides not matched to a gene: 4. CDR1 is SNHLY and CDR2 is FYNNEI in the germline V gene. This CDR3 has 14 amino acids. The CDR3 sequence: CASIWDRGNQPQHF. CDR3 coding DNA: TGTGCCAGCATCTGGGACAGGGGTAATCAGCCCCAGCATTTT.

The rearrangement uses TRBV19 and TRBJ1-2; D is ambiguous. Trimming cost V 5 bases and J 7 bases, with 11 bases left between them. The CDR3 spans 12 residues. Germline loops: CDR1 LNHDA, CDR2 SQIVND (reference sequence). The CDR3 here is CASSLGYSGYTF. In DNA form, the CDR3 reads TGTGCCAGTAGTCTCGGGTACTCTGGCTACACCTTC.

The genes are TRBV6-2 or TRBV6-3 and TRBJ2-5, with D possibly matching TRBD2 (5 bases). The CDR3 is 14 amino acids. Germline V lookup: CDR1 MNHEY, CDR2 SVGEGT. The germline V and J ends were trimmed by 2 bases and 5 bases, with 12 bases remaining between them. CDR3 in amino acids: CASSYLIGGETQYF. The CDR3 DNA sequence: TGTGCCAGCAGTTACCTCATCGGAGGTGAGACCCAGTACTTC.

This clone was picked up a small number of times. The gene calls are TRBV28 and TRBJ1-1; D is unclear. The CDR3 consists of 12 residues. Germline values: CDR1 MDHEN, CDR2 SYDVKM. Trimming took 2 bases from V and 12 from J, leaving 13 bases between them. For the CDR3, the DNA is TGTGCCAGCAGTTTACGGTTTTCGCACCCTTTCTTT. Protein: CASSLRFSHPFF.

In this sample, this clone turned up a few times. The chain is built from TRBV7-9 and TRBJ2-7, with 8 positions matching TRBD1. Germline values: CDR1 SEHNR, CDR2 FQNEAQ (reference sequence). With V trimmed by 5 bases and J by 5 bases, 5 bases remained unmatched. The CDR3 extends over 13 amino acids. The CDR3 loop is CASSRGQGHEQYF. In DNA, the CDR3 is TGTGCCAGCAGCCGCGGACAGGGTCACGAGCAGTACTTC. Together with reference TRBV7-9 and TRBJ2-7, the CDR3 gives the full variable domain: DTGVSQNPRHKITKRGQNVTFRCDPISEHNRLYWYRQTLGQGPEFLTYFQNEAQLEKSRLLSDRFSAERPKGSFSTLEIQRTEQGDSAMYLCASSRGQGHEQYFGPGTRLTVT.

The chain recombines TRBV7-2 with TRBJ2-7; 9 bases match TRBD1. Germline CDR1 is SGHTA and CDR2 is FQGNSA. This CDR3 has 13 residues. V was pared by 5 bases and J by 5 bases, with 4 bases of the junction left unmatched. The CDR3 nucleotides read TGTGCCAGCAGCCGGGACAGGGTTAACGAGCAGTACTTC. This sequence encodes CASSRDRVNEQYF. The full variable domain, rest sourced from reference TRBV7-2 and TRBJ2-7, is GAGVSQSPSNKVTEKGKDVELRCDPISGHTALYWYRQSLGQGLEFLIYFQGNSAPDKSGLPSDRFSAERTGGSVSTLTIQRTQQEDSAVYLCASSRDRVNEQYFGPGTRLTVT.

V gene TRBV7-9 combines with J gene TRBJ2-1; 10 positions match TRBD2. This CDR3 spans 14 amino acids. Germline CDR1 SEHNR, CDR2 FQNEAQ (reference sequence). With 4 bases clipped from V and 8 bases from J, the junction kept 5 bases outside the gene matches. The CDR3 here is CASSSTGTSDEQFF. The DNA of the CDR3 is TGTGCCAGCAGCTCAACCGGGACTAGCGATGAGCAGTTCTTC.

This clone was observed a handful of times. The V call is TRBV30, the J call TRBJ1-2; perhaps TRBD1 as D (5 bases). Trimming removed 2 bases at V and 7 bases at J, with 17 bases between. The V gene's germline CDR1 is GTSNPN and CDR2 SVGIG (reference sequence). The CDR3 loop spans 14 amino acids. The CDR3 is CAWSSRDYFGGYTF. The CDR3 DNA reads as TGTGCCTGGAGTAGCAGGGATTATTTCGGTGGCTACACCTTC.

This sequence joins TRBV28 and TRBJ1-4; tentatively, D is TRBD1 (5 bases). CDR3 size: 14 residues. V was cut by 3 bases and J by 3 bases, with 8 bases left in between. CDR1 is MDHEN, CDR2 SYDVKM, per germline. The CDR3 nucleotides read TGTGCCAGCAGTTTCAGACAGTCTAATGAAAAACTGTTTTTT. This encodes CASSFRQSNEKLFF.

The J gene is TRBJ2-3, the V gene TRBV11-2; D gene unclear. Germline V gene data show CDR1 as SGHAT and CDR2 as FQNNGV. CDR3 length: 13 residues. Deletions cut 5 bases from V and 1 base from J, with 7 bases between. In nucleotides, the CDR3 is TGTGCCAGCAGCCTACGAGGCACAGATACGCAGTATTTT. The encoded protein is CASSLRGTDTQYF.

V is TRBV19 and J is TRBJ1-5; 7 bases agree with TRBD1. V gave up 1 base and J gave up 7 bases; unmatched junction bases: 13. The CDR3 is 17 amino acids. CDR1 is LNHDA, CDR2 SQIVND, per germline (reference sequence). The CDR3 region is CASSIVKWTGRGQPQHF. The CDR3 DNA sequence: TGTGCCAGTAGTATAGTTAAGTGGACAGGACGAGGGCAGCCCCAGCATTTT. Full variable domain (rest looked up from reference TRBV19 and TRBJ1-5): DGGITQSPKYLFRKEGQNVTLSCEQNLNHDAMYWYRQDPGQGLRLIYYSQIVNDFQKGDIAEGYSVSREKKESFPLTVTSAQKNPTAFYLCASSIVKWTGRGQPQHFGDGTRLSIL.

The chain carries TRBV10-3 and TRBJ2-7; the match to TRBD1 covers 9 bases. The CDR3 extends over 12 amino acids. V was clipped by 6 bases and J by 5 bases; unmatched bases: 2. Germline V gene sequence: CDR1 ENHRY, CDR2 SYGVKD. The CDR3 DNA sequence: TGTGCCATCAGCGGGACAGGGAACGAGCAGTACTTC. This translates into CAISGTGNEQYF.

The chain joins TRBV18 to TRBJ2-3, with D possibly being TRBD2 (8 bases). V was trimmed by 4 bases and J by 4 bases, leaving 15 bases between them. This CDR3 comprises 15 residues. From germline, CDR1 is KGHSH and CDR2 LQKENI. The CDR3 coding sequence is TGTGCCAGCTCACTAGCGGGACAGTCGTCAGATACGCAGTATTTT. Its protein product is CASSLAGQSSDTQYF.

In its sample, this clone was seen once. The chain uses TRBV30 and TRBJ1-4; D is perhaps TRBD1 (5 bases). Trimming removed 5 bases from V and 2 bases from J, with 15 bases in between. Per the germline V gene, CDR1 is GTSNPN and CDR2 is SVGIG (reference sequence). CDR3 length: 15 residues. The CDR3 loop reads CAWALDRGTNEKLFF. The CDR3 DNA is TGTGCCTGGGCCCTAGATAGGGGCACTAATGAAAAACTGTTTTTT.

The rearrangement joins TRBV29-1 to TRBJ2-1; 8 positions match TRBD2. V lost 3 bases, J lost 4 bases, and 5 bases stayed unmatched. Germline V CDR1 and CDR2: SQVTM, ANQGSEA. This CDR3 is built from 14 residues. The CDR3 bases are TGCAGCGTTGAGAGCGGGGGAGGTTACAATGAGCAGTTCTTC. It encodes CSVESGGGYNEQFF.

The rearrangement links TRBV28 to TRBJ2-7; 7 bases are a match to TRBD1. Trimming took 2 bases from V and 3 from J; bases not matched to a gene: 1. CDR1 and CDR2 (germline): MDHEN, SYDVKM. CDR3 length: 13 residues. The CDR3 sequence is CASSLGQDYEQYF. In DNA form, the CDR3 reads TGTGCCAGCAGTTTAGGACAGGACTACGAGCAGTACTTC. Combining the CDR3 with reference TRBV28 and TRBJ2-7 gives the whole variable domain DVKVTQSSRYLVKRTGEKVFLECVQDMDHENMFWYRQDPGLGLRLIYFSYDVKMKEKGDIPEGYSVSREKKERFSLILESASTNQTSMYLCASSLGQDYEQYFGPGTRLTVT.

The chain links TRBV15 to TRBJ1-1; D unclear. Trimming pared 3 bases from V and 1 base from J, leaving 6 bases between. This CDR3 has 13 residues. Germline V CDR1 and CDR2: LNHNV, YYDKDF (reference sequence). DNA of the CDR3: TGTGCCACCAGCAGGAGTAAGAACACTGAAGCTTTCTTT. It is translated as CATSRSKNTEAFF.

J is TRBJ2-7 and V is TRBV7-9; D perhaps matches TRBD1 (6 bases). The CDR3 spans 15 residues. The germline gives CDR1 SEHNR, CDR2 FQNEAQ (reference sequence). The ends were cut back, 5 bases at V and 3 bases at J, with 17 bases in the middle. The CDR3 region is CASSPLGQPGYEQYF. DNA for the CDR3: TGTGCCAGCAGCCCCCTAGGACAGCCTGGCTACGAGCAGTACTTC.

The table lists this clone with a few counts. V usage is TRBV11-2 and J usage is TRBJ1-1; D may be TRBD1 (6 bases). V was trimmed by 5 bases and J by 4 bases, leaving 11 bases between them. This CDR3 has 13 residues. Germline CDR1 is SGHAT and CDR2 is FQNNGV. The CDR3: CASSPDRSTEAFF. CDR3 DNA: TGTGCCAGCAGCCCGGACAGATCCACTGAAGCTTTCTTT. Looking up the rest from reference TRBV11-2 and TRBJ1-1 gives the full variable domain: EAGVAQSPRYKIIEKRQSVAFWCNPISGHATLYWYQQILGQGPKLLIQFQNNGVVDDSQLPKDRFSAERLKGVDSTLKIQPAKLEDSAVYLCASSPDRSTEAFFGQGTRLTVV.